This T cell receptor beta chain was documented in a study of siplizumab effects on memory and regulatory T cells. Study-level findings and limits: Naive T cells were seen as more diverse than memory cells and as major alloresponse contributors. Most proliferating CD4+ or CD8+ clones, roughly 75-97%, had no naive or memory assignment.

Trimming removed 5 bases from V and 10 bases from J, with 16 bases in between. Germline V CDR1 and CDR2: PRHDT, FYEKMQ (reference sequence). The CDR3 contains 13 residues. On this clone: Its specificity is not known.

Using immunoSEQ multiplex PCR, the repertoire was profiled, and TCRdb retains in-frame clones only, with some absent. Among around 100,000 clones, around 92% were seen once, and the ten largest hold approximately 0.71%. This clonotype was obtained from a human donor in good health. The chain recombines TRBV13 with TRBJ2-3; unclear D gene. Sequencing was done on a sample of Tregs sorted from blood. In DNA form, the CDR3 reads TGTGCCAGCAGCCTCGGTCAAGCAGCTTCGCAGTATTTT. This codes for CASSLGQAASQYF.